The rows below give T cell receptor beta chains drawn from one sample of a study of vaccination and CD4 T cells after COVID-19. Their recognized antigens are unknown. TCRdb ran MiXCR on the PCR reads and lists one entry per CDR3 protein. In the table there are under 25,000 distinct CDR3 sequences, around 40% of which are singletons. This sample comprised CD4+ T cells from blood, cultured in vitro, obtained after SARS-CoV-2 vaccination. These receptors all come from a human donor who had recovered from COVID-19. CDR3s include the opening cysteine and the closing phenylalanine or tryptophan. Fields, in order: clone size, V gene, D gene, J gene, CDR3 protein, CDR3 DNA. A D gene is named only where the DNA matches it firmly. Clone size, where shown, is once, few, many, or a class for clones that have expanded.

.	TRBV7-2	TRBD1	TRBJ2-7	CASGPGQSLYEQYF	TGTGCCAGCGGCCCGGGACAGTCCCTCTACGAGCAGTACTTC
.	TRBV12-3/TRBV12-4	TRBD1	TRBJ1-6	CASSLADRGSPLHF	TGTGCCAGCAGTTTAGCGGACAGGGGATCACCCCTCCACTTT
.	TRBV20-1	TRBD2	TRBJ2-3	CSAIGWGSGRVDTQYF	TGCAGTGCTATTGGCTGGGGTAGCGGGAGGGTAGATACGCAGTATTTT
few	TRBV7-2	.	TRBJ2-5	CASSPQIAEQETQYF	TGTGCCAGCAGCCCCCAAATAGCGGAGCAAGAGACCCAGTACTTC
few	TRBV24-1	.	TRBJ1-1	CATSDLGGAEAFF	TGTGCCACCAGTGATTTGGGGGGGGCTGAAGCTTTCTTT
.	TRBV6-1	.	TRBJ1-5	CASSEATVDQPQHF	TGTGCCAGCAGTGAAGCGACGGTGGATCAGCCCCAGCATTTT
.	TRBV10-3	.	TRBJ2-1	CAISEITYNEQFF	TGTGCCATCAGTGAGATTACCTACAATGAGCAGTTCTTC
.	TRBV20-1	.	TRBJ2-7	CSATGTSLAEQYF	TGCAGTGCGACCGGGACCTCCTTGGCCGAGCAGTACTTC
.	TRBV2	.	TRBJ1-2	CASSGRRGSYGYTF	TGTGCCAGCAGTGGAAGGCGGGGGAGCTATGGCTACACCTTC
.	TRBV7-2	TRBD1	TRBJ1-6	CASSPGQGQPPLHF	TGTGCCAGCAGCCCGGGACAGGGGCAACCACCCCTCCACTTT
few	TRBV7-3	TRBD2	TRBJ2-2	CASSLGLAGGTGELFF	TGTGCCAGCAGCCTCGGACTAGCGGGAGGCACCGGGGAGCTGTTTTTT
few	TRBV18	TRBD1	TRBJ1-2	CASSVKSPGQAARWGYTF	TGTGCCAGCTCAGTAAAATCCCCGGGACAGGCGGCCCGGTGGGGCTACACCTTC
.	TRBV2	.	TRBJ1-5	CASSGQPNQPQHF	TGTGCCAGCAGTGGACAGCCAAATCAGCCCCAGCATTTT
.	TRBV4-3	.	TRBJ1-2	CASSQESSHRAPGYGYTF	TGCGCCAGCAGCCAAGAGTCCAGCCACAGGGCGCCAGGCTATGGCTACACCTTC
.	TRBV7-9	.	TRBJ2-3	CASSSLLTGSTDTQYF	TGTGCCAGCAGCTCCTTACTGACAGGAAGCACAGATACGCAGTATTTT
.	TRBV27	TRBD1	TRBJ2-6	CASSPRGQGAAGANVLTF	TGTGCCAGCAGCCCGAGAGGACAGGGGGCGGCTGGGGCCAACGTCCTGACTTTC
.	TRBV28	TRBD1	TRBJ1-3	CASSRWGQGSGNTIYF	TGTGCCAGCAGTCGATGGGGACAGGGCTCTGGAAACACCATATATTTT
.	TRBV24-1	.	TRBJ2-1	CATSRGSPYNEQFF	TGTGCCACCAGTCGTGGGAGCCCCTACAATGAGCAGTTCTTC
few	TRBV4-1	.	TRBJ1-1	CASSQDGAGTEAFF	TGCGCCAGCAGCCAAGATGGAGCAGGAACTGAAGCTTTCTTT
.	TRBV19	TRBD1	TRBJ1-1	CASSIKDRGIMNTEAFF	TGTGCCAGTAGTATCAAGGACAGGGGTATAATGAACACTGAAGCTTTCTTT
few	TRBV11-2	.	TRBJ2-5	CASSLVGGPEQTQYF	TGTGCCAGCAGCTTAGTCGGGGGGCCCGAGCAGACCCAGTACTTC